The rows below give T cell receptor beta chains drawn from one sample of a study of tumor and adjacent non-tumor tissue in lung cancer. TCRdb itself ran the multiplex PCR reads through MiXCR, one entry per CDR3 protein. Counted here are 75,000 to 80,000 distinct CDR3 sequences, around 75% occurring once; the ten biggest clones make up 13%. The specimen was lung tumor tissue. These receptors all come from a woman aged 50 to 65 with non-small cell lung cancer. The CDR3 runs from the conserved cysteine through the conserved F or W. Each record gives: clone size, J gene, D gene, V gene, CDR3 length, CDR3 DNA, CDR3 protein. D genes are given only for firm matches. Not all rows give a size; the values are once, few, many and, for expanded clones, a class.

NA | TRBJ1-5 | NA | TRBV20-1 | 15 | TGCAGTGCTAGATCCGGAGAAACTGGCACAGATACGCAGCATTTT | CSARSGETGTDTQHF
NA | TRBJ2-5 | TRBD1 | TRBV4-1 | 14 | TGCGCCAGCAGCCAAATTGGACAGGGAGAGGCCCAGAACTTC | CASSQIGQGEAQNF
NA | TRBJ2-7 | NA | TRBV4-1 | 17 | TGCGCCAGCAACCAAGATTATGGCAGGGCGTACCCCTATGAGCAATACTTC | CASNQDYGRAYPYEQYF
once | TRBJ2-7 | NA | TRBV11-2 | 16 | TGTGCCAGCAGCCCCCGTCCAGGGACATGGATGGGGAAGCAGTACTTC | CASSPRPGTWMGKQYF
NA | TRBJ2-7 | NA | TRBV12-3/TRBV12-4 | 12 | TGTGCCAGCAGTTTAGACAGTAACGAGCAGTATTTC | CASSLDSNEQYF
NA | TRBJ1-1 | TRBD1 | TRBV5-5 | 14 | TGTGCCAGCAGTTTGGCGACAGGGAACTCTGAAGCTTTCTTT | CASSLATGNSEAFF
NA | TRBJ2-2 | NA | TRBV4-2 | 13 | TGTGCCAGCAGCCAAGATGGCATCTGGGAGCTGTTTTTT | CASSQDGIWELFF
NA | TRBJ2-3 | TRBD2 | TRBV16 | 16 | TGTGCCAACAGCCATCTACTAGCGGGAGACACAGATACGCAGTATTTT | CANSHLLAGDTDTQYF
few | TRBJ2-1 | TRBD2 | TRBV11-2 | 17 | TGTGCCAGCACCTCAGAGGGCGGGGGAAGTTCCTACAGTGAGCAGTTCTTC | CASTSEGGGSSYSEQFF
NA | TRBJ2-5 | NA | TRBV20-1 | 16 | TGCAGTGCTTCGAAACGCCGACAGGATCTACAAGAGACCTATTACTTC | CSASKRRQDLQETYYF
NA | TRBJ2-1 | TRBD1 | TRBV29-1 | 14 | TGCATCGTTAGGGGCGCCGGGACAGTCTATGAGCAGTTCTTC | CIVRGAGTVYEQFF
medium-sized | TRBJ2-7 | NA | TRBV29-1 | 13 | TGCAGCGTTTCCAGTACGGGGTCCTACGAGCAGTACTTC | CSVSSTGSYEQYF
NA | TRBJ2-5 | NA | TRBV12-3/TRBV12-4 | 13 | TGTGCCAGTAGTTTATCTCTGGTGGAGACCCAGTACTTC | CASSLSLVETQYF
NA | TRBJ2-7 | NA | TRBV20-1 | 15 | TGCAGTACTAGAGGTCTCCAGGACGCCTCCCCAGAGCAGTACTTC | CSTRGLQDASPEQYF
NA | TRBJ1-3 | TRBD1 | TRBV20-1 | 19 | TGCAGTGCTAGAGTAACCGGGACAGGGATCGGGTTTGTTGGAAACACCATATATTTT | CSARVTGTGIGFVGNTIYF
NA | TRBJ2-2 | NA | TRBV12-3/TRBV12-4 | 16 | TGTGCCAGCACCACGACTAGTGGGATCGTCACCGGGGAGCTGTTTTTT | CASTTTSGIVTGELFF
NA | TRBJ2-2 | NA | TRBV6-2/TRBV6-3 | 18 | TGCGCCAGCAGTTACGGGGCTCGTAAAACGGCGAACACCGGTGAGCTGTTTTTT | CASSYGARKTANTGELFF
NA | TRBJ2-1 | TRBD2 | TRBV20-1 | 19 | TGCAGTCCTACTTGGAACTCGGCTAGCGGGAGCGAGTCTCGCAATGAGCAATTCTTC | CSPTWNSASGSESRNEQFF
NA | TRBJ2-1 | NA | TRBV20-1 | 16 | TGCAGCGTTCCCATCCACTTGGCGAACTTGGGGAATGAGCGGTCCTTC | CSVPIHLANLGNERSF
NA | TRBJ2-5 | NA | TRBV11-2 | 12 | TGTGCCAGCAACCTTATAGGGGGGACCCAGTACTTC | CASNLIGGTQYF
NA | TRBJ1-5 | TRBD1 | TRBV20-1 | 13 | TGCAGTGCTAGACGACAGGGCCTTGGAGCCCAGCATTTT | CSARRQGLGAQHF
NA | TRBJ1-4 | NA | TRBV4-1 | 15 | TGCGCCAGCAGCCTCTCCGGAATAGTGGCTGAAAAACTGTTTTTT | CASSLSGIVAEKLFF
medium-sized | TRBJ1-2 | NA | TRBV29-1 | 12 | TGCAGCGTTGAAGTCGGGGGCTATGGCTACACCTTC | CSVEVGGYGYTF
NA | TRBJ2-3 | NA | TRBV12-3/TRBV12-4 | 12 | TGTGCCAGGAGTTTGAACACATATACGCAGTATTTT | CARSLNTYTQYF
NA | TRBJ2-7 | NA | TRBV6-1 | 15 | TGTGCCAGCATTGTGACTCGGGACACTCTTTACGAGCAGTATTTC | CASIVTRDTLYEQYF
NA | TRBJ2-5 | NA | TRBV5-1 | 14 | TGCGCCAGCAGCACCAGGACATCCCAAGAGACCCAGTACTTC | CASSTRTSQETQYF
NA | TRBJ2-7 | NA | TRBV20-1 | 13 | TGCATTGCTAGAGATCAGGGTCGCGGCGAGCAGTACTTC | CIARDQGRGEQYF
NA | TRBJ2-7 | TRBD1 | TRBV28 | 15 | TGTGCCAGCAGTTATGGGAGACAGGGATCCTACAAGCAGTACTTC | CASSYGRQGSYKQYF
NA | TRBJ1-1 | TRBD1 | TRBV6-2/TRBV6-3 | 15 | TGTGCCAGCAGTCTGAGGACAGGGGGCAACACTGAAGCTTTCTTT | CASSLRTGGNTEAFF
NA | TRBJ1-2 | NA | TRBV29-1 | 12 | TGCAGCGTCGATGACATCAACTATGACTACGCCTTC | CSVDDINYDYAF
medium-sized | TRBJ2-3 | TRBD2 | TRBV5-4 | 14 | TGTGCCAGCAGCTTGGGACTAGCGGGAGTTACGCAGTATTTT | CASSLGLAGVTQYF
NA | TRBJ2-1 | NA | TRBV6-5 | 14 | TGTGCCAGCAGTTATGCCGGGGTTAGCCCGGATCAGTTCTTC | CASSYAGVSPDQFF
NA | TRBJ2-1 | NA | TRBV20-1 | 14 | TGTAGTGTTAGCTTCGGGGGAGGATACAATGAGCAGTTCTTC | CSVSFGGGYNEQFF
NA | TRBJ2-5 | TRBD2 | TRBV6-1 | 16 | TGTGCGAGCAATGAAGCCGGCGGGGGGGTGCAAGAGACCCACTACTTC | CASNEAGGGVQETHYF
few | TRBJ2-7 | NA | TRBV18 | 16 | TGTGCCAGCTCACCAATAGGACCCCCAACCTCCTACGAGCAGTACTTC | CASSPIGPPTSYEQYF
NA | TRBJ2-1 | TRBD2 | TRBV29-1 | 15 | TGCAGCGCCAAGACTAGCGGGATCTGGGGGGGCGAGCAATTCTTC | CSAKTSGIWGGEQFF
NA | TRBJ1-3 | TRBD1 | TRBV20-1 | 14 | TGCATTGCTCCCGGACAGGGGAAGGGAAACACCATATATTTT | CIAPGQGKGNTIYF
NA | TRBJ2-2 | TRBD1 | TRBV6-2/TRBV6-3 | 14 | TGTGCCAGCAGTATGGACAGGCACACAGGGGAGCTGTTTTTT | CASSMDRHTGELFF
NA | TRBJ1-5 | NA | TRBV20-1 | 13 | TGCAGTACTATTCCTGGGGGCAATCAGCCCCAGCACTTT | CSTIPGGNQPQHF
NA | TRBJ2-7 | TRBD1 | TRBV20-1 | 14 | TGTAGAGTCTCGGACAGGGGGTTTTCCTACGAGCAGTACTTC | CRVSDRGFSYEQYF
NA | TRBJ2-5 | NA | TRBV18 | 13 | TGTGCCAGCTATCCCGGAAATCGGGAGACCCAGTACTTC | CASYPGNRETQYF
NA | TRBJ1-2 | NA | TRBV29-1 | 11 | TGCAGGGGTCTGTCAGAGTATGGCTACACCTTC | CRGLSEYGYTF